This is a list of T cell receptor beta chains from one sample in a study of OX40 agonist ivuxolimab in advanced cancers. Some clones are missing from TCRdb's copy, which holds only in-frame ones; the method was immunoSEQ multiplex PCR. Counted here are tens of thousands of clones, around 90% occurring once; the ten biggest clones make up under 3%. This specimen consisted of CD4+ or CD8+ T cells sorted from blood, obtained in a trial of the OX40 agonist ivuxolimab. These receptors came from an adult with an advanced solid tumor such as melanoma, head and neck, liver or kidney cancer. Both conserved end residues are part of each CDR3. Each record gives: CDR3 protein, CDR3 DNA, J gene, V gene, clone size, D gene. The D gene is left open where the match is weak. Expanded clones are given a class, and other clones once, few, many or no size at all.

CASSPANDDFGNTIYF,TGTGCCAGCTCACCAGCCAACGACGACTTCGGAAACACCATATATTTT,TRBJ1-3,TRBV18,few,.
CASSPFPGYDTIYF,TGTGCCAGCAGCCCCTTTCCGGGCTATGACACCATATATTTT,TRBJ1-3,TRBV7-2,.,.
CASTAGTFQETQYF,TGTGCCAGCACCGCAGGGACATTTCAAGAGACCCAGTACTTC,TRBJ2-5,TRBV6-5,once,.
CASSIQGLNTEAFF,TGTGCCAGTAGTATTCAGGGGCTGAACACTGAAGCTTTCTTT,TRBJ1-1,TRBV19,.,.
CASTRTGVATNEKLFF,TGTGCCAGCACTCGGACAGGCGTTGCAACTAATGAAAAACTGTTTTTT,TRBJ1-4,TRBV19,few,TRBD1
CASSPGAVTEAFF,TGTGCCAGCAGCCCAGGTGCGGTTACTGAAGCTTTCTTT,TRBJ1-1,TRBV7-9,.,.
CASSLATGRQPQHF,TGTGCCAGCAGCCTAGCGACAGGGCGTCAGCCCCAGCATTTT,TRBJ1-5,TRBV7-8,.,TRBD1
CASSFHGQAFGRSPLHF,TGTGCCAGCAGCTTTCACGGACAGGCCTTTGGGAGATCACCCCTCCACTTT,TRBJ1-6,TRBV5-4,.,TRBD1
CASAGLAQLYNEQFF,TGTGCCAGCGCCGGACTAGCCCAGCTTTACAATGAGCAGTTCTTC,TRBJ2-1,TRBV27,once,TRBD2
CASSAVPSSGGSDTQYF,TGTGCCAGCAGTGCCGTCCCGTCTAGCGGGGGGTCAGATACGCAGTATTTT,TRBJ2-3,TRBV2,.,TRBD2
CASSAPRRGGTYNEQFF,TGTGCCAGCAGCGCCCCTCGGAGGGGTGGGACTTACAATGAGCAGTTCTTC,TRBJ2-1,TRBV9,few,.
CASSLGSGGRRQFF,TGTGCCAGCAGCTTAGGGTCGGGGGGAAGGCGGCAGTTCTTC,TRBJ2-1,TRBV7-2,.,TRBD2
CASSYSPRVNSPLHF,TGTGCCAGCAGTTACTCCCCCAGGGTCAATTCACCCCTCCACTTT,TRBJ1-6,TRBV6-6,once,.
CASSFPLTGLAKNIQYF,TGTGCCAGCAGCTTTCCCTTGACAGGGCTAGCCAAAAACATTCAGTACTTC,TRBJ2-4,TRBV7-2,.,TRBD1
CASSLGPPGQRDQETQYF,TGTGCCAGCAGCTTAGGCCCTCCGGGACAGAGAGACCAAGAGACCCAGTACTTC,TRBJ2-5,TRBV7-6,.,TRBD1
CASSYGDSWVQFF,TGTGCCAGCAGTTACGGTGACTCCTGGGTGCAGTTCTTC,TRBJ2-1,TRBV6-5,.,.
CASTLQGGAYNEQFF,TGTGCCAGCACTTTACAGGGAGGGGCCTACAATGAGCAGTTCTTC,TRBJ2-1,TRBV28,.,.
CASSLAEGNTIYF,TGCGCCAGCAGCTTGGCCGAGGGAAACACCATATATTTT,TRBJ1-3,TRBV5-1,.,.
CAWSGKGASTDTQYF,TGTGCCTGGAGTGGAAAGGGTGCTAGCACAGATACGCAGTATTTT,TRBJ2-3,TRBV30,.,.
CASSFQGNYLSGNTIYF,TGTGCCAGCAGTTTCCAGGGTAACTATCTCTCTGGAAACACCATATATTTT,TRBJ1-3,TRBV28,.,.
CASSFEDRGNTEAFF,TGTGCCAGCAGCTTTGAGGACAGGGGAAACACTGAAGCTTTCTTT,TRBJ1-1,TRBV7-2,.,TRBD1
CASSIGLAGGSYTGELFF,TGTGCCAGTAGTATCGGGCTAGCGGGGGGTTCGTACACCGGGGAGCTGTTTTTT,TRBJ2-2,TRBV19,once,TRBD2
CAISSLAGSYNEQFF,TGTGCCATCAGCTCCCTAGCGGGGAGCTACAATGAGCAGTTCTTC,TRBJ2-1,TRBV10-3,once,TRBD2
CSASQEVTGELFF,TGCAGCGCTTCACAGGAGGTCACCGGGGAGCTGTTTTTT,TRBJ2-2,TRBV29-1,.,.
CASSLSGSSYEQYF,TGTGCCAGCAGCTTAAGCGGGAGCTCCTACGAGCAGTACTTC,TRBJ2-7,TRBV7-2,.,TRBD2
CATRWTGATEAFF,TGTGCCACCAGATGGACAGGGGCGACTGAAGCTTTCTTT,TRBJ1-1,TRBV27,.,TRBD1
CASSMGGGAHLHNTEAFF,TGTGCCAGTAGTATGGGTGGAGGGGCTCACCTTCATAACACTGAAGCTTTCTTT,TRBJ1-1,TRBV19,.,.
CAATADYNEQFF,TGTGCCGCCACAGCGGACTACAATGAGCAGTTCTTC,TRBJ2-1,TRBV10-3,once,.
CASIPTGRTYEQYF,TGTGCCAGCATCCCAACCGGGAGGACCTACGAGCAGTACTTC,TRBJ2-7,TRBV7-2,.,TRBD2
CASSSRTTSETQYF,TGCGCCAGCAGCTCCCGGACTACCTCAGAGACCCAGTACTTC,TRBJ2-5,TRBV5-1,few,.